This T cell receptor beta chain was sequenced for a study of T cells in Graves' hyperthyroidism and ophthalmopathy. RNA transcripts provided the source from which TCR beta CDR3 regions were amplified. The TCR CDR3 first-round RT-PCR relied on the HTBI primer set. TCRdb used MiXCR to reprocess the multiplex PCR reads, holding one entry per CDR3 protein. The data show more than 300,000 distinct CDR3 sequences, with roughly 15% seen just once and roughly a fifth held by the top ten. This clonotype was seen many times. Each person with ophthalmopathy scored at least 3 on the Clinical Activity Score, reached NOSPECS grade 4 or higher, and had been ill under 3 months. Out of over 9 ml of fresh peripheral blood came the PBMCs. This receptor was identified in a woman aged 30 to 39 with Graves' ophthalmopathy. The sequenced sample consisted of blood.

CDR3 amino acids: CASSIQGIWETQYF. As DNA, the CDR3 is TGTGCCAGCAGCATCCAGGGTATATGGGAGACCCAGTACTTC. The rearrangement joins TRBV13 to TRBJ2-5, with a weak D call TRBD1 (5 bases). Between the trimmed V and J ends, which lost 5 bases and 5 bases, there was a span of 15 bases. Germline CDR1 and CDR2: PRHDT and FYEKMQ (reference sequence). CDR3 length: 14 amino acids. The full variable domain, in which reference TRBV13 and TRBJ2-5 provide the parts outside the CDR3, is AAGVIQSPRHLIKEKRETATLKCYPIPRHDTVYWYQQGPGQDPQFLISFYEKMQSDKGSIPDRFSAQQFSDYHSELNMSSLELGDSALYFCASSIQGIWETQYFGPGTRLLVL.